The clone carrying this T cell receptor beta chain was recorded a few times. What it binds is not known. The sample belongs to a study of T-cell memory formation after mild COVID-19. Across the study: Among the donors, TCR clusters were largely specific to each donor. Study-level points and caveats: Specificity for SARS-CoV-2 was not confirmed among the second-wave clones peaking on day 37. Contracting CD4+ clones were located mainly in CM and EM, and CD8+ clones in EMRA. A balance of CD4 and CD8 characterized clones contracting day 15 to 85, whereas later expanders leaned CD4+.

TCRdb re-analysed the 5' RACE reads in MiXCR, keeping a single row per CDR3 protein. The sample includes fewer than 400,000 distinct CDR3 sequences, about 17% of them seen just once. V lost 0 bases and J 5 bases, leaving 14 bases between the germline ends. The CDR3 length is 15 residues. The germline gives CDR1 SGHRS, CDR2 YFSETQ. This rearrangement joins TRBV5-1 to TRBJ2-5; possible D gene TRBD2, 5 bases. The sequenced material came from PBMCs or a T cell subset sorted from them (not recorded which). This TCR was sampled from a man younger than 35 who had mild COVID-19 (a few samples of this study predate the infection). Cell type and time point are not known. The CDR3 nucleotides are TGCGCCAGCAGCTTGGGGCAGGTCGGCGGGGAGACCCAGTACTTC. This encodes CASSLGQVGGETQYF.